This T cell receptor beta chain was captured by sequencing in a study of human T cells and chemical hapten exposure (dated by TCRdb to the early 2020s). Looking at the study overall: For sensitization, 2% DPC in acetone was applied to a roughly 2 cm by roughly 2 cm area of upper inner arm skin. Weekly therapeutic DPC doses were additionally applied to the scalp of patients throughout the roughly 25-week study period. Patch testing on the upper back used Finn chambers containing 0.01% DPC, with scoring done after 6 days according to International Contact Dermatitis Research Group standards. Alopecia areata with under or over 50% scalp involvement, alopecia totalis and alopecia universalis were represented in the patient cohort, which was mostly female. Libraries were combined into a pool for sequencing, and differences in TCR yield between samples came mainly from small differences in library volumes within the pool. This study followed changes in the peripheral blood TCR repertoire in vivo during primary and secondary sensitization of alopecia patients to the hapten diphenylcyclopropenone (DPC). Blood was sampled from patients pre-sensitization (week 0) and at 2, 6 and about 24 weeks after DPC sensitization. Blood for TCR sequencing was provided by twenty-nine alopecia patients at one to four time points (pre-sensitization, 2, 6 and 24 weeks). Findings and caveats that apply to the study as a whole: No change with DPC sensitization was found in the number of TCRs above 1 in 1000 frequency, and no evidence of global repertoire structure alterations was found. Because all patients had alopecia, a presumed autoimmune disease, the immune response of the patients might differ from that of healthy individuals. A positive correlation was found between the number of PT1 expanded TCRs and patch test score, with significance reached at thresholds 8, 16 and 32 but not 4. Compared with pre-sensitization or healthy control sets, expanded TCRs formed significantly more large CDR3 similarity clusters, which is consistent with antigen-driven responses. After repeated subsampling, the strength of the expansion versus patch-test correlation and the threshold at which it became significant changed.

To prepare the library, RACE was applied. Sequencer: NextSeq 500. Library preparation attached unique molecular identifiers to individual cDNA molecules for quantitative, reproducible TCR counting. Both TCR alpha and TCR beta chains were sequenced from each blood RNA sample. Regarding the original processing steps: Samples had a median of around 92,000 TCRs, with a range from about 23,224 to 750,000. The Decombinator software suite was used to annotate the V, J and CDR3 of the TCR reads. For the PS versus PT1 abundance plots, all samples were subsampled to the same number of TCRs (28,000). Expanded TCRs were defined as absent before sensitization and observed at least eight times at the 2-week time point. In TCRdb, the public reads were trimmed at Q25 with fastp and aligned with MiXCR, with productive beta chains retained. CDR3 protein sequences are deduplicated, and each keeps its most common genes and DNA. TCRdb's processing, not the authors' own work, is the source of the V and J calls. Within this sample are roughly 120,000 distinct CDR3 sequences, with over 10% of them counted one time only. The ten largest clonotypes hold 1.2% to 1.5% of the sample.

What the time point label conveys for this sample: patch test 1, 2 weeks after DPC sensitization. The treatment or condition tag for this specimen amounts to: therapeutic diphenylcyclopropenone sensitization with weekly scalp DPC. At every patch-test visit, the blood draw took place before the patch test was put on. Patients were eligible if aged 18 to 70, diagnosed with alopecia and judged suitable for DPC therapy, and pregnant patients were excluded. Total RNA was extracted from unfractionated whole blood collected in Tempus Blood RNA tubes. Comments on this clonotype: Which antigen it targets is not known. No base quality values were provided; no much bigger clone lies one nucleotide off.

Trimming removed 9 bases from V and 5 bases from J, leaving 10 bases between the germline ends. The CDR3 spans 11 residues, from the cysteine through the phenylalanine. Solely the CDR3 DNA is kept, with 33 bases framed from the first base. CDR1 and CDR2 were assigned from the germline V gene (reference sequence) as LNHDA and SQIVND. The rearranged chain carries TRBV19 and TRBJ2-5; the D gene is unclear. Specimen: whole blood, collected in connection with sensitization to the hapten diphenylcyclopropenone (DPC). This TCR came from a woman aged 45-60 years with alopecia areata. Some clones in this sample may be carry-over from other donors' samples. CDR3 sequence: CASPMGETQYF. The nucleotide sequence is given as TGTGCCAGCCCCATGGGGGAGACCCAGTACTTC.